This record concerns one T cell receptor (beta chain) sequence. The target antigen is unknown. This record belongs to a study of cytomegalovirus exposure and HLA in healthy donors. Whole-study findings and limits: Within an earlier analysis, most TCR beta V segments proved productive either about 90% or about 30% of the time. Cytomegalovirus association was assigned to some 160 TCR beta chains. Later analysis placed DRB1 highest and HLA-C lowest in TCR association rates, which differed by HLA locus.

The PCR contained 60 Vbeta and 13 Jbeta primers. TCRdb's table, derived via immunoSEQ multiplex PCR, lists solely in-frame clones and lacks some. There are 200,000 to 250,000 clones in the sample; around 89% occur only once, and roughly 1% lies in the top ten. Germline loops: CDR1 LNHDA, CDR2 SQIVND (reference sequence). This CDR3 spans 12 amino acids. The V end lost 1 base, the J end lost 5 bases, and 5 bases lay between the germline ends. Sequencing was done on a sample of PBMCs. V gene TRBV19 combines with J gene TRBJ1-1, with D unresolved. The TCR sequence derives from a woman younger than 35 in good health and CMV-seronegative. The chain's CDR3 is CASSIGLTEAFF. The CDR3 DNA sequence: TGTGCCAGTAGTATAGGACTGACTGAAGCTTTCTTT.